Below are 23 T cell receptor beta chains sequenced from a single sample in a study of regulatory T cells in long-lasting Graves disease. Specified time point: newly diagnosed GD, antithyroid drugs for less than 3 months. The TCR library was made from RNA that had been extracted from PBMCs in TRIzol. Construction of TCR beta libraries relied on iRepertoire HTBI primers and on Arm-PCR targeting CDR3 regions. In TCRdb, the multiplex PCR reads were re-called with MiXCR into one record per CDR3 protein. This repertoire shows 400,000 to 450,000 distinct CDR3 sequences, around 14% found once; its top ten account for 15% to 20%. The sample also formed part of further work on T cells in Graves' hyperthyroidism and ophthalmopathy.

Sequences were derived from peripheral blood mononuclear cells (PBMCs), sampled at new diagnosis, from a patient treated with antithyroid drugs. Every receptor here comes from a woman aged 25 to 39 with Graves disease.

This clonotype was seen at least ten times. The chain links TRBV2 to TRBJ2-1; 8 bases fit TRBD2. Trimming took 7 bases from V and 5 from J; bases not matched to a gene: 1. This CDR3 spans 12 amino acids. Germline loops: CDR1 SNHLY, CDR2 FYNNEI. As DNA, the CDR3 is TGTGCCAGCAAACTAGCGGACAATGAGCAGTTCTTC. It specifies CASKLADNEQFF.

This clonotype was counted only a few times. V is TRBV12-3 or TRBV12-4 and J is TRBJ2-1, with D possibly being TRBD2 (5 bases). V was pared by 3 bases and J by 10 bases, with 10 bases between. CDR3 length equals 12 residues. The CDR3 sequence: CASSFDYPEQFF. CDR3 DNA sequence: TGTGCCAGCAGTTTCGACTACCCGGAGCAGTTCTTC.

In its sample, this clonotype was seen a few times. The DNA for the CDR3 is TGCAGCGTTGAGCCAGGAAATGCCGGGGAGCTGTTTTTT. Amino acids: CSVEPGNAGELFF. V gene TRBV29-1 combines with J gene TRBJ2-2; D unclear. Trimming took off 3 bases at V and 6 bases at J, with 11 bases between the two ends. From germline, CDR1 is SQVTM and CDR2 ANQGSEA. The CDR3 runs to 13 residues.

Notes on this clonotype: This may be a read error: a much more frequent sequence differs by one nucleotide. The chain employs TRBV6-5 and TRBJ2-1; D not resolved. The CDR3 extends over 13 amino acids. Per the germline V gene, CDR1 is MNHEY and CDR2 is SVGAGI. The CDR3 DNA is TGTGCCGGCAGCGACTCGTTTTACAATGAGCAGTTCTTC. Translated: CAGSDSFYNEQFF.

With respect to this clonotype: It may be a read error: a sequence one base away is much more abundant. The rearrangement uses TRBV12-3 or TRBV12-4 and TRBJ2-2; D ambiguous. The ends were cut back, 4 bases at V and 1 base at J, with 13 bases in the middle. The length of the CDR3 is 16 residues. The CDR3: CASSSPRWGNTGELFF. Written as DNA, the CDR3 is TGTGCCAGCAGTTCACCTAGGTGGGGGAACACCGGGGAGCTGTTTTTT.

This clonotype came up many times. The J gene is TRBJ2-1, the V gene TRBV7-9; D call uncertain. V was clipped by 5 bases and J by 5 bases, with 13 bases between them. There are 14 residues in the CDR3. Germline V gives CDR1 SEHNR, CDR2 FQNEAQ (reference sequence). The CDR3 loop reads CASSGVGSHNEQFF. For the CDR3, the DNA is TGTGCCAGCAGCGGGGTGGGGTCCCACAATGAGCAGTTCTTC. Together with reference TRBV7-9 and TRBJ2-1, the CDR3 gives the full variable domain: DTGVSQNPRHKITKRGQNVTFRCDPISEHNRLYWYRQTLGQGPEFLTYFQNEAQLEKSRLLSDRFSAERPKGSFSTLEIQRTEQGDSAMYLCASSGVGSHNEQFFGPGTRLTVL.

This clonotype came up a few times. The chain carries TRBV9 and TRBJ1-3; D might be TRBD1 (5 bases). Trimming stripped 0 bases from V and 2 bases from J, with 9 bases between. The CDR3 covers 15 residues. The germline gives CDR1 SGDLS, CDR2 YYNGEE. The CDR3 sequence is CASSVEMGPGNTIYF. For the CDR3, the DNA is TGTGCCAGCAGCGTAGAAATGGGGCCTGGAAACACCATATATTTT.

The V gene is TRBV18, the J gene TRBJ1-6; D unclear. The CDR3 spans 16 residues. Looked up from germline, CDR1 is KGHSH and CDR2 is LQKENI. V was cut by 3 bases and J by 4 bases, with 13 bases left in between. The CDR3 protein is CASSPVGHPYNSPLHF. The CDR3 nucleotides are TGTGCCAGCTCACCGGTTGGGCACCCTTATAATTCACCCCTCCACTTT.

In this sample, this clonotype turned up many times. This chain links TRBV12-3 or TRBV12-4 with TRBJ1-1; D gene ambiguous. The CDR3 has 15 amino acids. V was shortened by 4 bases and J by 2 bases, with 14 bases between the two germline ends. In nucleotides, the CDR3 is TGTGCCAGCAGTTGGGGAGGATTTGGAAACACTGAAGCTTTCTTT. This encodes CASSWGGFGNTEAFF.

This clonotype was counted between two and nine times. The V call is TRBV5-1, the J call TRBJ2-7; 12 bases are shared with TRBD2. Germline V lookup: CDR1 SGHRS, CDR2 YFSETQ. The CDR3 covers 14 residues. The V segment lost 2 bases and the J segment 5 bases; nucleotides outside the gene matches: 2. The CDR3 here is CASSFLAGGDEQYF. CDR3 coding DNA: TGCGCCAGCAGCTTTCTAGCGGGAGGGGACGAGCAGTACTTC.

This clonotype came up many times. J is TRBJ2-7 and V is TRBV18; D is undetermined. This CDR3 comprises 13 residues. Germline assignment: CDR1 KGHSH and CDR2 LQKENI. V was clipped by 3 bases and J by 6 bases, with 12 bases between them. The CDR3 spells CASSPLGDREQYF. As DNA, the CDR3 is TGTGCCAGCTCACCCCTGGGCGACCGCGAGCAGTACTTC.

This clonotype appeared many times. This chain joins TRBV12-3 or TRBV12-4 and TRBJ1-1, with D possibly matching TRBD1 (5 bases). The CDR3 totals 13 residues. The V end was cut by 10 bases, the J end by 6 bases, with 18 bases between. The CDR3 spells CAIGPLRGAEAFF. Written as DNA, the CDR3 is TGTGCCATCGGGCCGCTCCGGGGGGCTGAAGCTTTCTTT.

This clonotype showed up just a few times. J is TRBJ1-6 and V is TRBV5-1; D is uncertain. V was cut by 2 bases and J by 0 bases, with 6 bases left in between. Germline CDR1 SGHRS, CDR2 YFSETQ. The CDR3 covers 15 residues. In DNA, the CDR3 is TGCGCCAGCAGCTTCCAGAGCTCCTATAATTCACCCCTCCACTTT. It codes for CASSFQSSYNSPLHF. Full variable domain (missing parts from reference TRBV5-1 and TRBJ1-6): KAGVTQTPRYLIKTRGQQVTLSCSPISGHRSVSWYQQTPGQGLQFLFEYFSETQRNKGNFPGRFSGRQFSNSRSEMNVSTLELGDSALYLCASSFQSSYNSPLHFGNGTRLTVT.

J is TRBJ1-2 and V is TRBV7-8; D perhaps matches TRBD1 (5 bases). Trimming removed 2 bases from V and 4 bases from J, with 14 bases in between. CDR1 is SGHVS and CDR2 is FQNEAQ in the germline V gene. The CDR3 runs 15 residues. The CDR3 sequence is CASSLRGGEPYGYTF. As DNA, the CDR3 is TGTGCCAGCAGCTTAAGGGGTGGGGAGCCCTATGGCTACACCTTC.

This clonotype was seen ten or more times. Germline and junction disagree at one end, which may indicate a read error. The chain employs TRBV12-3 or TRBV12-4 and TRBJ2-7, with 8 bases that match TRBD1. This CDR3 has 14 amino acids. CDR3 DNA: TGTGCCAGCAGCTTAGGGACAGGAATCTACGAGCAGTACTTC. Translated: CASSLGTGIYEQYF.

This clonotype was seen a few times. This chain uses TRBV27 with TRBJ2-7, with unresolved D. The V and J ends lost 6 bases and 0 bases respectively, with 12 bases between them. Germline assignment: CDR1 MNHEY and CDR2 SMNVEV (reference sequence). This CDR3 has 14 residues. This chain's CDR3 is CASSSKISSYEQYF. CDR3 sequence (DNA): TGTGCCAGCAGCTCAAAGATTTCCTCCTACGAGCAGTACTTC.

This rearrangement joins TRBV29-1 to TRBJ2-5; no firm D call. The germline V gene encodes CDR1 SQVTM and CDR2 ANQGSEA. V dropped 5 bases and J dropped 1 base, with 14 bases sitting between them. The CDR3 is made up of 14 amino acids. CDR3 bases: TGCAGCGTTCCCTGTGCAATACCCCAAGAGACCCAGTACTTC. This translates into CSVPCAIPQETQYF.

A few counts support this clonotype. The chain combines TRBV20-1 with TRBJ1-5, with a tentative D call TRBD1 (6 bases). The CDR3 sequence is 15 residues long. Trimming removed 0 bases at V and 2 bases at J, with 11 bases between. Germline lookup yields CDR1 DFQATT and CDR2 SNEGSKA (reference sequence). The CDR3 nucleotides are TGCAGTGCTAGAGATCGGAGGGGGGGCAATCAGCCCCAGCATTTT. It translates to CSARDRRGGNQPQHF.

This clonotype was picked up a small number of times. The rearrangement joins TRBV24-1 to TRBJ2-5, with D uncertain. The V gene's germline CDR1 is KGHDR and CDR2 SFDVKD. The CDR3 has 13 amino acids. Trimming shortened V by 4 bases and J by 5 bases, and 10 bases separated the two germline ends. In nucleotides, the CDR3 is TGTGCCACCAGTGACCTCATCCATGAGACCCAGTACTTC. Protein product: CATSDLIHETQYF.

V and J are TRBV15 and TRBJ2-1, with D perhaps matching TRBD2 (6 bases). Germline CDR1 LNHNV, CDR2 YYDKDF (reference sequence). Deletions cut 0 bases from V and 3 bases from J, with 15 bases between. The CDR3 runs 17 residues. CDR3 region: CATSRDHGGVIYNEQFF. CDR3 nucleotide sequence: TGTGCCACCAGCAGAGATCACGGAGGGGTTATCTACAATGAGCAGTTCTTC.

The chain couples TRBV5-1 to TRBJ2-1, with 9 bases matching TRBD2. This CDR3 spans 14 amino acids. Unmatched junction bases numbered 5, after V lost 3 bases and J lost 7 bases. Germline V gives CDR1 SGHRS, CDR2 YFSETQ. Here the CDR3 reads CASSSSGMGNEQFF. In nucleotides, the CDR3 is TGCGCCAGCAGCTCTAGCGGGATGGGAAATGAGCAGTTCTTC. Using reference TRBV5-1 and TRBJ2-1 for the parts outside the CDR3, the full variable domain is KAGVTQTPRYLIKTRGQQVTLSCSPISGHRSVSWYQQTPGQGLQFLFEYFSETQRNKGNFPGRFSGRQFSNSRSEMNVSTLELGDSALYLCASSSSGMGNEQFFGPGTRLTVL.

This clonotype was seen ten or more times. The genes are TRBV18 and TRBJ1-5; 10 nucleotides agree with TRBD1. Trimming cost V 6 bases and J 6 bases; bases outside gene matches: 8. From germline, CDR1 is KGHSH and CDR2 LQKENI. The CDR3 length is 15 residues. The CDR3 bases are TGTGCCAGCTCGGCCGGGACAGGGGTGAGTCAGCCCCAGCATTTT. This translates into CASSAGTGVSQPQHF.

This clonotype was seen many times. This chain uses TRBV9 with TRBJ1-2; no clear D gene. The germline V gene has CDR1 SGDLS and CDR2 YYNGEE. The V end was cut by 3 bases, the J end by 4 bases, with 10 bases between. There are 13 residues in the CDR3. DNA for the CDR3: TGTGCCAGCAGCGGACAACAAGGCTATGGCTACACCTTC. This codes for CASSGQQGYGYTF.